These 20 T cell receptor beta chains came from one sample sequenced in a study of blood T cell repertoires in COVID-19. Method: immunoSEQ multiplex PCR; TCRdb's copy keeps in-frame clones and lacks some. The sample has about 80,000 clones; 82% are singletons. The sequencing input was peripheral blood. The receptor set was obtained from a woman aged 70-85 years with acute or convalescent COVID-19.

This sequence joins TRBV2 and TRBJ2-4; 7 positions agree with TRBD1. CDR1 is SNHLY, CDR2 FYNNEI, per germline. V lost 3 bases to trimming and J lost 1 base; unmatched junction nucleotides: 0. This CDR3 comprises 14 residues. The CDR3 region has the DNA TGTGCCAGCAGTGAGGACAGGGCCAAAAACATTCAGTACTTC. This gives the protein CASSEDRAKNIQYF.

In its sample, this clone was seen a few times. This sequence joins TRBV7-9 and TRBJ2-7; TRBD1 agrees at 10 bases. The ends lost 5 bases at V and 6 bases at J; junction bases unmatched: 7. CDR3 length: 14 amino acids. CDR1 SEHNR and CDR2 FQNEAQ come from the germline V gene (reference sequence). The CDR3 sequence is CASSPLWTGGEQYF. The CDR3 DNA is TGTGCCAGCAGCCCACTCTGGACAGGGGGCGAGCAGTACTTC.

Only one count was recorded for this clone. The chain recombines TRBV11-3 with TRBJ2-5; 12 bases are a match to TRBD2. The CDR3 has 15 residues. The germline V gene has CDR1 SGHNT and CDR2 YENEEA. With 5 bases clipped from V and 2 bases from J, the junction kept 3 bases outside the gene matches. CDR3 sequence (DNA): TGTGCCAGCAGCCCCGGACTAGCGGGACAAGAGACCCAGTACTTC. This translates into CASSPGLAGQETQYF. Full variable domain (outside the CDR3, taken from reference TRBV11-3 and TRBJ2-5): EAGVVQSPRYKIIEKKQPVAFWCNPISGHNTLYWYLQNLGQGPELLIRYENEEAVDDSQLPKDRFSAERLKGVDSTLKIQPAELGDSAVYLCASSPGLAGQETQYFGPGTRLLVL.

A few counts support this clone. This chain joins TRBV11-1 and TRBJ2-3; D might be TRBD1 (6 bases). Germline V gene sequence: CDR1 SGHAT, CDR2 FQDESV (reference sequence). The CDR3 has 16 amino acids. Trimming left V 5 bases short and J 2 bases short, with 17 bases between. In DNA form, the CDR3 reads TGTGCCAGCAGCCCCCGGGTGGGGGCTACCACAGATACGCAGTATTTT. Translating it yields CASSPRVGATTDTQYF.

This clone is a singleton in its sample. The rearrangement links TRBV5-6 to TRBJ2-7; TRBD2 aligns across 9 bases. Germline V gene sequence: CDR1 SGHDT, CDR2 YYEEEE. V lost 5 bases and J lost 2; bases outside the gene matches: 14. This CDR3 region has 17 residues. CDR3 bases: TGTGCCAGCAGTTACCCACTAGCGGGCGACTATCCCTACGAGCAGTACTTC. It specifies CASSYPLAGDYPYEQYF.

V and J are TRBV9 and TRBJ2-1, with TRBD2 matching over 9 bases. V trimming: 4 bases; J trimming: 13 bases; junction bases outside the gene matches: 12. The CDR3 runs to 14 residues. CDR1 SGDLS and CDR2 YYNGEE come from the germline V gene. The CDR3 here is CASSPTGAGGPQFF. The CDR3 DNA is TGTGCCAGCAGCCCGACCGGAGCGGGAGGACCCCAGTTCTTC.

For the CDR3, the DNA is TGTGCCAGCTCTCTCCGGGGGAGAGAGAACACTGAAGCTTTCTTT. It specifies CASSLRGRENTEAFF. The chain couples TRBV2 to TRBJ1-1; tentatively, D is TRBD1 (5 bases). CDR3 size: 15 residues. From germline, CDR1 is SNHLY and CDR2 FYNNEI. The germline V and J ends were trimmed by 8 bases and 1 base, with 17 bases remaining between them.

The count of this clone is one. The chain links TRBV29-1 to TRBJ1-2; D unresolved. Germline assignment: CDR1 SQVTM and CDR2 ANQGSEA. This CDR3 contains 14 residues. V lost 1 base, J lost 5 bases, and 14 bases lay in between. Here the CDR3 reads CSVEGRIPVYGYTF. In DNA form, the CDR3 reads TGCAGCGTTGAAGGGAGAATTCCAGTTTATGGCTACACCTTC.

J is TRBJ2-7 and V is TRBV7-8; maybe TRBD2 (5 bases). V was pared by 0 bases and J by 5 bases, with 11 bases between. CDR3 size: 14 residues. Germline V gene lookup returns CDR1 SGHVS and CDR2 FQNEAQ. The CDR3 DNA reads as TGTGCCAGCAGCTTAGCCCCGGGGTGGGACGAGCAGTACTTC. It codes for CASSLAPGWDEQYF.

This clone appeared a few times. V usage is TRBV5-1 and J usage is TRBJ2-3, with TRBD2 identical over 14 bases. Germline V gene sequence: CDR1 SGHRS, CDR2 YFSETQ. Trimming took 0 bases from V and 6 from J; bases not matched to a gene: 9. This CDR3 contains 18 residues. CDR3 sequence reads: CASSLGLAGGRSTDTQYF. The CDR3 DNA sequence: TGCGCCAGCAGCTTGGGACTAGCGGGAGGGAGAAGTACTGATACGCAGTATTTT.

The V and J genes are TRBV5-1 and TRBJ2-2; the match to TRBD2 covers 9 bases. The J segment lost 4 bases and the V segment lost 3 bases, leaving 16 bases of the junction unmatched. Germline loops: CDR1 SGHRS, CDR2 YFSETQ. The CDR3 spans 19 residues. The CDR3 protein is CASSSPDWREGHSTGELFF. The CDR3 DNA reads as TGCGCCAGCAGCTCTCCGGATTGGCGGGAGGGCCATAGCACCGGGGAGCTGTTTTTT. Variable domain in full (rest from reference TRBV5-1 and TRBJ2-2): KAGVTQTPRYLIKTRGQQVTLSCSPISGHRSVSWYQQTPGQGLQFLFEYFSETQRNKGNFPGRFSGRQFSNSRSEMNVSTLELGDSALYLCASSSPDWREGHSTGELFFGEGSRLTVL.

This clone was counted a few times. A read error likely explains this, since a far larger clone differs by one base. This chain connects TRBV4-1 to TRBJ1-1, with D uncertain. CDR3 length: 14 residues. Germline V gene data show CDR1 as MGHRA and CDR2 as YSYEKL. The CDR3 DNA is TGCGCCACCAGCCAACTCGACTGGAACACTGAAGCTTTCTTT. Residues: CATSQLDWNTEAFF.

This chain uses TRBV7-9 with TRBJ2-2; the D gene is possibly TRBD1 (6 bases). The germline V gene encodes CDR1 SEHNR and CDR2 FQNEAQ (reference sequence). Trimming took off 6 bases at V and 2 bases at J, with 16 bases between the two ends. CDR3 length equals 16 residues. The CDR3, as DNA: TGTGCCAGCAGAGCCTCGGGACACATCAACACCGGGGAGCTGTTTTTT. Protein product: CASRASGHINTGELFF.

The rearrangement uses TRBV24-1 and TRBJ2-3; 8 nucleotides agree with TRBD2. This CDR3 region has 13 residues. Germline loops: CDR1 KGHDR, CDR2 SFDVKD. The V and J ends lost 10 bases and 5 bases, in that order; junction bases with no gene match: 7. CDR3 sequence (DNA): TGTGCCACTAGCGGGGAGATCATAGATACGCAGTATTTT. This sequence encodes CATSGEIIDTQYF.

CDR3 in amino acids: CASSARLADYYEQYF. CDR3 nucleotide sequence: TGTGCCAGCAGCGCCAGACTAGCGGACTACTACGAGCAGTACTTC. This chain uses TRBV5-6 with TRBJ2-7, with 9 bases that match TRBD2. The CDR3 covers 15 residues. Germline values: CDR1 SGHDT, CDR2 YYEEEE. Trimming at V came to 4 bases and at J to 3 bases, leaving 8 bases not matched to a gene.

The V gene is TRBV29-1, the J gene TRBJ2-1, with D unresolved. V was shortened by 0 bases and J by 3 bases, with 9 bases between the two germline ends. Per the germline V gene, CDR1 is SQVTM and CDR2 is ANQGSEA. CDR3 length: 14 amino acids. The CDR3 nucleotides are TGCAGCGTTGAAGACATTGACAACTACAATGAGCAGTTCTTC. It yields the protein CSVEDIDNYNEQFF.

The V and J genes are TRBV11-3 and TRBJ1-1, with 9 nucleotides matching TRBD1. Germline V gene data show CDR1 as SGHNT and CDR2 as YENEEA. J lost 4 bases, V lost 5 bases, and 5 bases had no gene match. This CDR3 has 14 residues. CDR3 protein: CASSRGQGVTEAFF. The CDR3 nucleotides read TGTGCCAGCAGCCGGGGACAGGGCGTCACTGAAGCTTTCTTT.

V usage is TRBV27 and J usage is TRBJ2-7, with 7 positions matching TRBD2. Germline trimming cut 6 bases from V and 3 bases from J; bases unmatched to any gene: 11. The CDR3 is made up of 15 amino acids. The germline V gene has CDR1 MNHEY and CDR2 SMNVEV (reference sequence). CDR3 amino acids: CASSPDRLAYYEQYF. CDR3 bases: TGTGCCAGCAGCCCCGACAGACTAGCTTACTACGAGCAGTACTTC.

The V call is TRBV6-5, the J call TRBJ1-1, with 8 bases that match TRBD1. The CDR3 loop spans 14 amino acids. The V and J ends lost 4 bases and 3 bases, in that order; junction bases with no gene match: 4. Germline V gene data show CDR1 as MNHEY and CDR2 as SVGAGI. CDR3 sequence: CASSSDRGDTEAFF. The CDR3 DNA is TGTGCCAGCAGTTCTGACAGGGGAGACACTGAAGCTTTCTTT.

This chain uses TRBV14 with TRBJ1-4; 8 bases map to TRBD1. The V gene's germline CDR1 is SGHDN and CDR2 FVKESK. The CDR3 is 17 residues long. V shed 4 bases, J shed 4 bases, and the junction held 11 bases outside the gene matches. Here the CDR3 DNA reads TGTGCCAGCAGCCCTCAGGCAACAGGGGGTCGTAATGAAAAACTGTTTTTT. Its translation is CASSPQATGGRNEKLFF.